This entry concerns a single T cell receptor (beta chain). Other nucleotide sequences from this sample produce the same CDR3. These data originate in a study of control samples from healthy donors and cancer patients. Profiled with immunoSEQ multiplex PCR; TCRdb holds only in-frame clones, not every one. The sample holds 75,000 to 80,000 clones, roughly 89% seen once. There are 12 residues in the CDR3. Germline CDR1 is MNHNS and CDR2 is SASEGT. Trimming removed 3 bases from V and 4 bases from J, with 3 bases in between. This receptor was taken from a woman in her forties or fifties with colorectal cancer. V usage is TRBV6-1 and J usage is TRBJ2-2; D is undetermined. The sample taken for sequencing was PBMCs. The CDR3 is CASSETTGELFF. The DNA for the CDR3 is TGTGCCAGCAGTGAGACCACCGGGGAGCTGTTTTTT.